This record concerns one TCR beta chain sequence. The sample comes from a study of blood T cell repertoires in COVID-19. About the study: Whether acute or convalescent, the COVID-19 samples came from the United States, Italy and Spain. PBMCs, B-cell-depleted T cells, or T cells were the source of the cDNA or gDNA that made up the material.

In the original processing: Using reference gene primer amplification, nucleated cell counts were estimated. Libraries were prepared by immunoSEQ multiplex PCR; TCRdb keeps only in-frame clonotypes and omits some of them. Clone size and the V and J calls come from that table; the DNA yielded D and trimming. This repertoire shows 200,000 to 300,000 clones, about 88% found once; its top ten account for 4%. The CDR3 runs 15 residues. Germline V CDR1 and CDR2: SGHKS, YYEKEE (reference sequence). V lost 4 bases and J lost 6, with 19 bases in between. The sample taken for sequencing was peripheral blood. This clonotype was sampled from a man aged 60-69 years who had recovered from COVID-19. This sequence joins TRBV5-5 and TRBJ1-1; D perhaps matches TRBD1 (6 bases). This chain's CDR3 is CASSPRMGASAEAFF. The CDR3 coding sequence is TGTGCCAGCAGCCCACGGATGGGGGCAAGCGCTGAAGCTTTCTTT.